This TCR beta chain was sequenced for a study of blood T cell repertoires in COVID-19. As for the study in general: COVID-19 samples from acute and convalescent phases originated in the United States, Italy and Spain. PBMCs, B-cell-depleted T cells, or T cells were the source of the cDNA or gDNA that made up the material.

In Seattle, patients joined the study during active infection and were tracked longitudinally. The authors' processing: Scientists estimated how many nucleated cells there were by amplifying reference gene primers. The assay was immunoSEQ multiplex PCR, and TCRdb's table has in-frame clones only and misses some. The D gene and trimming were derived from the DNA, and the V and J assignments and clone size from that table. There are 150,000 to 200,000 clones in the sample; approximately 87% occur only once, and about 10% lies in the top ten. The table lists this clone with a count of one. Germline CDR1 is SNHLY and CDR2 is FYNNEI. V lost 6 bases and J lost 3; bases outside the gene matches: 9. The CDR3 covers 17 residues.

V usage is TRBV2 and J usage is TRBJ1-5; 12 positions agree with TRBD1. The sequence derives from a woman aged 60-75 years with COVID-19, enrolled during active disease. Sequencing was done on a sample of peripheral blood. CDR3 nucleotide sequence: TGTGCCAGCAGGAACCGGGACAGGGGGCATCACAATCAGCCCCAGCATTTT. Its protein product is CASRNRDRGHHNQPQHF.